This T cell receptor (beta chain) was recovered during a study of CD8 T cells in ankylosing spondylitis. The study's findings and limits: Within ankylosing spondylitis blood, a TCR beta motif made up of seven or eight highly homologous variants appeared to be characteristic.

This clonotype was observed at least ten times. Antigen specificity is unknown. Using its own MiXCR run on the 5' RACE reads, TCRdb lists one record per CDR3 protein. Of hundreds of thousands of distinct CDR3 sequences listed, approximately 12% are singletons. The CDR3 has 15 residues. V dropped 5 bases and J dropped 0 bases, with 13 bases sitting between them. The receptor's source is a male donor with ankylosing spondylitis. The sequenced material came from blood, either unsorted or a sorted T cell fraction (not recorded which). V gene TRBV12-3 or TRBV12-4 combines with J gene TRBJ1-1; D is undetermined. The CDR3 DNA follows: TGTGCCAGCAGTCCTAGACAAGGGTTGAACACTGAAGCTTTCTTT. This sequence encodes CASSPRQGLNTEAFF.